The 28 T cell receptor beta chains below were found in one sample sequenced in a study of blood T cells in healthy people across ages. A J-beta primer mix and a sample-barcoded 5' primer were used in a second PCR of about 7 to 12 cycles. TCRdb used MiXCR to reprocess the 5' RACE reads, holding one entry per CDR3 protein. The sample contains 630,000 or so distinct CDR3 sequences, 32% of which appear only once. Source material: blood. Every receptor here comes from a woman older than 75 in good health.

The genes are TRBV3-1 and TRBJ1-2; no firm D call. The CDR3 runs 15 residues. The V gene's germline CDR1 is LGHDT and CDR2 YNNKEL (reference sequence). Trimming removed 4 bases at V and 3 bases at J, with 15 bases between. The CDR3 nucleotides are TGTGCCAGCAGCCCACCCGCGGACGCATACTATGGCTACACCTTC. Translated, it gives CASSPPADAYYGYTF. The full variable domain, with the rest looked up from reference TRBV3-1 and TRBJ1-2, is DTAVSQTPKYLVTQMGNDKSIKCEQNLGHDTMYWYKQDSKKFLKIMFSYNNKELIINETVPNRFSPKSPDKAHLNLHINSLELGDSAVYFCASSPPADAYYGYTFGSGTRLTVV.

The count of this clonotype is one. The chain couples TRBV20-1 to TRBJ2-4; D not certain. Per the germline V gene, CDR1 is DFQATT and CDR2 is SNEGSKA (reference sequence). The length of the CDR3 is 15 residues. The V end lost 6 bases, the J end lost 0 bases, and 15 bases lay between the germline ends. CDR3 nucleotide sequence: TGCAGTGCAGACCCCCACATCACAGCCAAAAACATTCAGTACTTC. It translates to CSADPHITAKNIQYF.

V usage is TRBV9 and J usage is TRBJ1-4; no reliable D call. The V gene lost 0 bases and the J gene lost 11 bases, with 8 bases spanning the gap. The V gene's germline CDR1 is SGDLS and CDR2 YYNGEE. The CDR3 loop spans 12 amino acids. CDR3 region: CASSVGVGKLFF. In DNA form, the CDR3 reads TGTGCCAGCAGCGTAGGGGTAGGGAAACTGTTTTTT.

This chain uses TRBV24-1 with TRBJ1-1, with TRBD1 matching over 7 bases. Looked up from germline, CDR1 is KGHDR and CDR2 is SFDVKD. J was trimmed by 8 bases and V by 2 bases; bases with no gene match: 10. The CDR3 runs to 15 residues. In nucleotides, the CDR3 is TGTGCCACCAGTGATTCGAACCCGGACAGGCGAGAAGCTTTCTTT. This encodes CATSDSNPDRREAFF.

In this sample, this clonotype turned up many times. The CDR3 protein is CASRSGTGHSYEQYF. CDR3 coding DNA: TGTGCCAGCAGGAGCGGGACAGGACACTCCTACGAGCAGTACTTC. This chain connects TRBV2 to TRBJ2-7, with D tentatively TRBD1 (8 bases). CDR3 length: 15 residues. Germline values: CDR1 SNHLY, CDR2 FYNNEI. Trimming took 6 bases from V and 0 from J, leaving 15 bases between them.

This clonotype occurred many times. This chain connects TRBV12-3 or TRBV12-4 to TRBJ1-6; 10 bases are shared with TRBD1. Losses at the gene ends were 5 bases for V and 7 bases for J; bases not matched to a gene: 2. This CDR3 spans 14 amino acids. The CDR3 sequence is CASSTDRGNSPLHF. The CDR3 nucleotides read TGTGCCAGCAGTACGGACAGGGGGAATTCACCCCTCCACTTT.

This clonotype was detected many times. V gene TRBV5-4 combines with J gene TRBJ2-1; D is possibly TRBD1 (5 bases). The CDR3 is made up of 13 amino acids. Germline V gives CDR1 SGHNT, CDR2 YYREEE (reference sequence). Trimming cost V 0 bases and J 12 bases, with 13 bases left between them. This chain's CDR3 is CASSLGQLGGQFF. The CDR3 nucleotides are TGTGCCAGCAGCTTGGGACAGCTTGGTGGGCAGTTCTTC.

V and J are TRBV6-6 and TRBJ1-1; no reliable D call. CDR3 length equals 12 residues. Germline V gene data show CDR1 as MNHNY and CDR2 as SVGAGI (reference sequence). V gave up 4 bases and J gave up 8 bases, with 11 bases separating them. CDR3 sequence (DNA): TGTGCCAGCAGTTTTCAGCGAACGGAAGCTTTCTTT. It is translated as CASSFQRTEAFF.

Notes on this clonotype: A much larger clone is a single base away; this may be a read error. The chain employs TRBV7-3 and TRBJ2-1; TRBD2 might be the D (7 bases). In germline, CDR1 is SGHTA, CDR2 FQGTGA. The CDR3 consists of 14 residues. V was clipped by 4 bases and J by 7 bases, with 14 bases between them. This CDR3 reads CASSSVGGQNEQFF. CDR3 sequence (DNA): TGTGCCAGCAGCTCAGTGGGGGGGCAGAATGAGCAGTTCTTC.

The table lists this clonotype with a count of one. The chain combines TRBV5-6 with TRBJ2-7, with TRBD1 as a possible D gene (6 bases). The V end was cut by 2 bases, the J end by 2 bases, with 8 bases between. The CDR3 runs 13 residues. CDR1 and CDR2 from the germline V gene are SGHDT and YYEEEE. The CDR3 nucleotides are TGTGCCAGCAGCTTTTGGACAGCCTACGAGCAGTACTTC. Translating gives CASSFWTAYEQYF.

The CDR3 loop is CSVAIKVVYNEQYF. The CDR3 bases are TGCAGCGTTGCTATTAAGGTGGTTTACAATGAGCAGTACTTC. This chain links TRBV29-1 with TRBJ2-5; no definite D call. The CDR3 runs to 14 residues. Germline V lookup: CDR1 SQVTM, CDR2 ANQGSEA. The germline V and J ends were trimmed by 4 bases and 11 bases, with 23 bases remaining between them.

The chain uses TRBV18 and TRBJ1-5; maybe TRBD1 (6 bases). The germline gives CDR1 KGHSH, CDR2 LQKENI. The CDR3 extends over 13 amino acids. V was shortened by 10 bases and J by 6 bases, with 16 bases between the two germline ends. The CDR3 DNA is TGTGCCAACGTTTTGGGGGCCAGTCAGCCCCAGCATTTT. Translated: CANVLGASQPQHF.

This clonotype was detected a few times. The chain combines TRBV2 with TRBJ1-2, with unresolved D. The germline V gene encodes CDR1 SNHLY and CDR2 FYNNEI. V lost 6 bases to trimming and J lost 3 bases, with 11 bases between them. The CDR3 is 13 amino acids. This CDR3 is CASRGSRDYGYTF. CDR3 nucleotides: TGTGCCAGCAGGGGCTCTAGAGACTATGGCTACACCTTC.

This clonotype was recorded many times. The V and J genes are TRBV5-6 and TRBJ2-4, with D possibly being TRBD2 (5 bases). Germline loops: CDR1 SGHDT, CDR2 YYEEEE. Trimming removed 0 bases from V and 0 bases from J, with 13 bases in between. This CDR3 has 17 residues. The CDR3 bases are TGTGCCAGCAGCTTGGTTTTGGGAGATCTAGCCAAAAACATTCAGTACTTC. It translates to CASSLVLGDLAKNIQYF.

The genes are TRBV9 and TRBJ2-1; 7 bases map to TRBD1. V shed 0 bases and J 7 bases; nucleotides not matched to a gene: 7. There are 15 residues in the CDR3. The V gene's germline CDR1 is SGDLS and CDR2 YYNGEE. The CDR3 region has the DNA TGTGCCAGCAGCGTAGCTGGACAGGTGAGGAATGAGCAGTTCTTC. Amino acid sequence: CASSVAGQVRNEQFF.

This clonotype was counted many times. The V gene is TRBV7-2, the J gene TRBJ2-1; D assignment may be TRBD1 or TRBD2 (5 bases each). Germline assignment: CDR1 SGHTA and CDR2 FQGNSA. This CDR3 is built from 15 residues. V lost 5 bases to trimming and J lost 6 bases, with 17 bases between them. This CDR3 is CASSRPRGRGNEQFF. The DNA of the CDR3 is TGTGCCAGCAGCCGCCCGAGGGGAAGGGGCAATGAGCAGTTCTTC.

This clonotype was seen repeatedly, ten times or more. V usage is TRBV10-3 and J usage is TRBJ1-2; TRBD1 is a possible D gene (6 bases). Trimming removed 11 bases from V and 8 bases from J, with 24 bases in between. This CDR3 spans 14 amino acids. The germline V gene encodes CDR1 ENHRY and CDR2 SYGVKD. The CDR3 region has the DNA TGTGCCGCCCTAGGTAGGGGGGTCTCGGAGGGCTACACCTTC. Protein product: CAALGRGVSEGYTF.

This clonotype appeared a few times. The gene calls are TRBV2 and TRBJ1-5; no firm D call. V was clipped by 7 bases and J by 4 bases, with 11 bases between them. The germline V gene has CDR1 SNHLY and CDR2 FYNNEI. The length of the CDR3 is 13 residues. CDR3 coding DNA: TGTGCCAGCACCTGGACTGGGAATCAGCCCCAGCATTTT. This gives the protein CASTWTGNQPQHF. Variable domain in full (rest from reference TRBV2 and TRBJ1-5): EPEVTQTPSHQVTQMGQEVILRCVPISNHLYFYWYRQILGQKVEFLVSFYNNEISEKSEIFDDQFSVERPDGSNFTLKIRSTKLEDSAMYFCASTWTGNQPQHFGDGTRLSIL.

The table lists this clonotype with many counts. The V call is TRBV12-3 or TRBV12-4, the J call TRBJ1-1; the D gene is possibly TRBD1 (5 bases). The CDR3 extends over 16 amino acids. The V and J ends lost 5 bases and 2 bases respectively, with 18 bases between them. The CDR3 DNA reads as TGTGCCAGCAGTAACCAGGACATGGGCGCAAACACTGAAGCTTTCTTT. As protein: CASSNQDMGANTEAFF.

Worth noting for this clonotype: Just one base apart from a much larger clone, this may be a read error. V and J are TRBV20-1 and TRBJ2-5, with D perhaps assigned TRBD1 or TRBD2 (6 bases each). Near its end, the DNA agrees better with TRBJ2-7, so the J call may be wrong. Germline CDR1 reads DFQATT; CDR2 reads SNEGSKA (reference sequence). There are 12 residues in the CDR3. This chain's CDR3 is CRGRGQSYEQYF. Here the CDR3 DNA reads TGCAGGGGCCGGGGGCAGTCCTACGAGCAGTACTTC.

A few counts support this clonotype. Since a much larger clone is just one base distant, this may be a read error. CDR3 region: CASSAPYPRAGGYNEQFF. In DNA form, the CDR3 reads TGTGCCAGCAGTGCCCCTTATCCACGAGCGGGGGGTTACAATGAGCAGTTCTTC. The genes are TRBV2 and TRBJ2-1; 9 bases match TRBD2. With 4 bases clipped from V and 4 bases from J, the junction kept 14 bases outside the gene matches. From germline, CDR1 is SNHLY and CDR2 FYNNEI. The CDR3 is 18 amino acids.

This clonotype was counted ten times or more. This chain connects TRBV29-1 to TRBJ1-2; TRBD1 matches at 9 bases. The CDR3 runs 13 residues. CDR1 and CDR2 (germline): SQVTM, ANQGSEA. Losses at the gene ends were 6 bases for V and 8 bases for J; bases not matched to a gene: 10. The CDR3 protein is CSVDYRGRGGYTF. DNA of the CDR3: TGCAGCGTAGATTACAGGGGGCGAGGCGGCTACACCTTC.

There are many counts of this clonotype. One end of the junction is discordant with germline, which a read error may explain. V is TRBV29-1 and J is TRBJ2-7; tentatively, D is TRBD2 (6 bases). This CDR3 spans 15 amino acids. Germline V gives CDR1 SQVTM, CDR2 ANQGSEA. In DNA form, the CDR3 reads TGCGGCGTTCAAGGAGGGCAGGGAGGAACCTACGAGCAGTACTTC. This sequence encodes CGVQGGQGGTYEQYF.

This clonotype was picked up a small number of times. The rearrangement links TRBV7-2 to TRBJ2-7, with TRBD2 matching 9 bases. J gave up 1 base and V 4 bases, and 5 bases lay outside the gene matches. This CDR3 contains 15 residues. CDR1 is SGHTA and CDR2 is FQGNSA in the germline V gene. CDR3 sequence (DNA): TGTGCCAGCAGCTGGCGGGGGGGTGGATCCTACGAGCAGTACTTC. Protein: CASSWRGGGSYEQYF.

Remarks on this clonotype: This may come from a read error, since a much larger clone is one base off. CDR3 in DNA: TGCAGTGCTAGAAACTACAGGGGTTTGGAGACCCAGTTCTTC. It specifies CSARNYRGLETQFF. The V gene is TRBV20-1, the J gene TRBJ2-5, with 7 bases fitting TRBD1. Near its end, the DNA agrees better with TRBJ2-1, so the J call may be wrong. This CDR3 is built from 14 residues. Per germline, CDR1 DFQATT and CDR2 SNEGSKA (reference sequence).

Comment on this clonotype: A clone one base away is much larger, so this may be a read error. This sequence joins TRBV6-2 or TRBV6-3 and TRBJ1-1, with a tentative D call TRBD1 (5 bases). The CDR3 has 14 amino acids. Germline CDR1 is MNHEY and CDR2 is SVGEGT. The chain's CDR3 is CANSSPGTHTEAFF. CDR3 DNA sequence: TGTGCCAACAGTTCCCCGGGGACCCACACTGAAGCTTTCTTT.

The V gene is TRBV20-1, the J gene TRBJ1-4, with D possibly TRBD1 on 6 matching bases. The CDR3 has 12 amino acids. Per germline, CDR1 DFQATT and CDR2 SNEGSKA (reference sequence). V lost 5 bases, J lost 5 bases, and 9 bases lay in between. CDR3 DNA sequence: TGCAGTGCTCGGACAGTGAATGAAAAACTGTTTTTT. It codes for CSARTVNEKLFF.

Many counts were recorded for this clonotype. Since a much larger clone is just one base distant, this may be a read error. The chain carries TRBV29-1 and TRBJ2-7, with D possibly TRBD1 on 6 matching bases. The CDR3 length is 12 residues. The germline CDR1 and CDR2 sequences are SQVTM and ANQGSEA. DNA for the CDR3: TGCAGCGGTCTCAGGGGCTCCCACGAGCAGTACTTC. It codes for CSGLRGSHEQYF.